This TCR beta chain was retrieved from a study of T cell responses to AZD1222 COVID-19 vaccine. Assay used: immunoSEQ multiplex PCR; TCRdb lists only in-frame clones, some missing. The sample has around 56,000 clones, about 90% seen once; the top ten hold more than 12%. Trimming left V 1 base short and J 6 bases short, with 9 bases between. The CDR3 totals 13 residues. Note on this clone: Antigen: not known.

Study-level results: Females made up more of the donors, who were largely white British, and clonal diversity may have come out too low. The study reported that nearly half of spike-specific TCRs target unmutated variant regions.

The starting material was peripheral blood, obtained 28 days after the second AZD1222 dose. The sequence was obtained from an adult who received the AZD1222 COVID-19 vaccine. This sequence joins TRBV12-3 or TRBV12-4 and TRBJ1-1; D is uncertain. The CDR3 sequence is CASSLGARAEAFF. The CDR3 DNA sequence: TGTGCCAGCAGTTTAGGAGCGCGCGCTGAAGCTTTCTTT.